The sample holds a few counts of the clone carrying this T cell receptor beta chain. What it recognizes is unknown. As for treatment: oral pan-JAK inhibitor, 5-10 mg twice daily. Researchers gathered lesional scalp punch biopsies and peripheral blood from patients with alopecia areata. The data were obtained in a study of CD8+ T cells in alopecia areata. Whole-study results and caveats: Compared with normal scalp, lesional scalp had higher clonality and more expanded CD8+ clones. Mice showed TCR sharing more clearly than patients did, possibly owing to HLA.

Extraction of RNA preceded its reverse transcription into cDNA, which served as the sequencing template. Assay used: immunoSEQ multiplex PCR; TCRdb lists only in-frame clones, some missing. This table holds fewer than 250,000 clones, 64% found once. V was pared by 4 bases and J by 2 bases, with 12 bases between. The CDR3 length is 14 residues. Germline lookup yields CDR1 SGHRS and CDR2 YFSETQ. This chain uses TRBV5-1 with TRBJ2-5; D is possibly TRBD1 or TRBD2 (6 bases each). The starting material was CD4+ T cells sorted from blood, obtained at week 4, from a patient treated with tofacitinib. This receptor was identified in a human donor with alopecia areata. CDR3 in amino acids: CASSVTGRQETQYF. The CDR3 DNA reads TGCGCCAGCAGCGTTACAGGGAGGCAAGAGACCCAGTACTTC.